Each of the 14 T cell receptor beta chains below was sequenced from the same sample in a study of OX40 agonist ivuxolimab in advanced cancers. The assay was immunoSEQ multiplex PCR, and TCRdb's table has in-frame clones only and misses some. Of about 36,000 clones listed, around 89% are singletons. This specimen was CD4+ or CD8+ T cells sorted from blood, taken in a trial of the OX40 agonist ivuxolimab. The receptor source for this set is an adult with an advanced solid tumor such as melanoma, head and neck, liver or kidney cancer.

J is TRBJ1-1 and V is TRBV15, with TRBD1 matching 7 bases. The V and J ends lost 3 bases and 1 base, in that order; junction bases with no gene match: 14. This CDR3 region has 18 residues. CDR1 and CDR2 from the germline V gene are LNHNV and YYDKDF (reference sequence). The CDR3 DNA reads as TGTGCCACCAGCAGCCCCCTTCGGGACAGCTTGAGGAACACTGAAGCTTTCTTT. It codes for CATSSPLRDSLRNTEAFF.

The genes are TRBV7-2 and TRBJ2-3; 9 bases are a match to TRBD2. This CDR3 comprises 18 residues. After removal of 7 bases from V and 0 bases from J, the junction contained 14 bases not matched to a gene. Looked up from germline, CDR1 is SGHTA and CDR2 is FQGNSA. CDR3 amino acids: CASTLRRSGRTSTDTQYF. The DNA of the CDR3 is TGTGCCAGCACCCTCAGGAGAAGCGGGAGGACTAGCACAGATACGCAGTATTTT.

This chain uses TRBV7-2 with TRBJ2-3, with 9 bases matching TRBD2. CDR3 length equals 15 residues. The germline gives CDR1 SGHTA, CDR2 FQGNSA. V lost 2 bases, J lost 0 bases, and 0 bases stayed unmatched. CDR3 sequence (DNA): TGTGCCAGCAGCTTACTAGCGGGAAGCACAGATACGCAGTATTTT. Its protein is CASSLLAGSTDTQYF.

The genes are TRBV5-1 and TRBJ2-3; D gene uncertain. CDR1 and CDR2 from the germline V gene are SGHRS and YFSETQ. This CDR3 is built from 13 residues. V lost 0 bases, J lost 6 bases, and 8 bases lay in between. CDR3 loop: CASSLELWDTQYF. CDR3 coding DNA: TGCGCCAGCAGCTTGGAACTCTGGGATACGCAGTATTTT.

V usage is TRBV7-6 and J usage is TRBJ2-2; D is possibly TRBD1 (5 bases). V lost 2 bases and J lost 3, with 10 bases in between. CDR3 length equals 15 residues. Looked up from germline, CDR1 is SGHVS and CDR2 is FNYEAQ. The CDR3 loop is CASSLRRVDTGELFF. CDR3 sequence (DNA): TGTGCCAGCAGCTTACGCAGGGTTGACACCGGGGAGCTGTTTTTT.

This clone has only a few counts. The chain has TRBV7-9 and TRBJ1-2; D not certain. Germline V gene data show CDR1 as SEHNR and CDR2 as FQNEAQ (reference sequence). The CDR3 is 16 amino acids. V lost 1 base and J 8 bases, leaving 20 bases between the germline ends. This CDR3 is CASSLGISSGREGYTF. As DNA, the CDR3 is TGTGCCAGCAGCTTAGGGATTAGTTCGGGCCGGGAAGGCTACACCTTC.

The CDR3 sequence: CASSPGLNQPQHF. The CDR3, as DNA: TGCGCCAGCAGCCCGGGGTTGAATCAGCCCCAGCATTTT. V gene TRBV5-1 combines with J gene TRBJ1-5; D unclear. CDR3 length: 13 amino acids. The V gene's germline CDR1 is SGHRS and CDR2 YFSETQ. The ends were cut back, 4 bases at V and 4 bases at J, with 9 bases in the middle.

The rearrangement uses TRBV6-1 and TRBJ2-7; 8 positions match TRBD2. Germline CDR1 is MNHNS and CDR2 is SASEGT. J gave up 2 bases and V 4 bases, and 10 bases lay outside the gene matches. CDR3 size: 16 residues. CDR3 coding DNA: TGTGCCAGCAGTGCCCCATGGCGGGGGGCCGCCTACGAGCAGTACTTC. As protein: CASSAPWRGAAYEQYF.

The chain has TRBV11-3 and TRBJ2-1; possible D gene TRBD2, 7 bases. Looked up from germline, CDR1 is SGHNT and CDR2 is YENEEA. The CDR3 extends over 15 amino acids. With 3 bases removed from V and 8 bases from J, the gap between germline ends came to 17 bases. The CDR3 coding sequence is TGTGCCAGCAGCTTGGGTTTACAGGGAGGGCATGAGCAGTTCTTC. Amino acid sequence: CASSLGLQGGHEQFF. The complete variable domain, with remaining parts taken from reference TRBV11-3 and TRBJ2-1, reads EAGVVQSPRYKIIEKKQPVAFWCNPISGHNTLYWYLQNLGQGPELLIRYENEEAVDDSQLPKDRFSAERLKGVDSTLKIQPAELGDSAVYLCASSLGLQGGHEQFFGPGTRLTVL.

The V gene is TRBV2, the J gene TRBJ2-1, with 14 bases fitting TRBD2. Germline CDR1 is SNHLY and CDR2 is FYNNEI. This CDR3 comprises 13 residues. V gave up 8 bases and J gave up 12 bases; unmatched junction bases: 6. CDR3 loop: CASVTSGGVGQFF. CDR3 sequence (DNA): TGTGCCAGCGTGACTAGCGGGGGGGTCGGGCAGTTCTTC.

The rearrangement uses TRBV19 and TRBJ1-5, with D maybe TRBD1 (5 bases). V dropped 5 bases and J dropped 7 bases, with 15 bases sitting between them. CDR1 is LNHDA, CDR2 SQIVND, per germline (reference sequence). The length of the CDR3 is 14 residues. CDR3 sequence: CASSRDGPIQPQHF. CDR3 DNA sequence: TGTGCCAGTAGTCGGGACGGGCCGATCCAGCCCCAGCATTTT. Drawing the rest from reference TRBV19 and TRBJ1-5, the complete variable domain is DGGITQSPKYLFRKEGQNVTLSCEQNLNHDAMYWYRQDPGQGLRLIYYSQIVNDFQKGDIAEGYSVSREKKESFPLTVTSAQKNPTAFYLCASSRDGPIQPQHFGDGTRLSIL.

The rearrangement uses TRBV6-1 and TRBJ1-6; D uncertain. The CDR3 is made up of 11 amino acids. V was clipped by 8 bases and J by 7 bases, with 6 bases between them. Per the germline V gene, CDR1 is MNHNS and CDR2 is SASEGT. The CDR3 reads CASGGNSPLHF. DNA for the CDR3: TGTGCCAGCGGTGGGAATTCACCCCTCCACTTT.

The V and J genes are TRBV14 and TRBJ2-7, with D tentatively TRBD1 or TRBD2 (5 bases each). CDR3 size: 16 residues. Looked up from germline, CDR1 is SGHDN and CDR2 is FVKESK. The V gene lost 1 base and the J gene lost 0 bases, with 13 bases spanning the gap. The CDR3 here is CASSQGPGTGSYEQYF. In DNA, the CDR3 is TGTGCCAGCAGCCAAGGGCCGGGGACGGGCTCCTACGAGCAGTACTTC.

CDR3: CSVEEGGIYGYTF. CDR3 coding DNA: TGCAGCGTTGAAGAAGGGGGAATCTATGGCTACACCTTC. The genes are TRBV29-1 and TRBJ1-2, with D perhaps matching TRBD1 (6 bases). This CDR3 contains 13 residues. V lost 0 bases, J lost 4 bases, and 9 bases lay in between. The germline V gene encodes CDR1 SQVTM and CDR2 ANQGSEA.